The clone carrying this T cell receptor beta chain was counted at least ten times. Its antigen is not identified. These data originate in a study of regulatory T cells in long-lasting Graves disease. Overall study context: Newly diagnosed Graves' patients took antithyroid drugs under 3 months. Study conclusions and caveats: Gene preferences differed: TRBV28, TRBJ1-2, TRBJ2-5 in persistent cases.

Time point meaning: newly diagnosed GD, antithyroid drugs for less than 3 months. There was RNA extracted from PBMCs, and the TCR library was made from it. Investigators prepared the TCR beta libraries by applying iRepertoire HTBI primers and Arm-PCR of CDR3 regions. TCRdb redid the calling of the multiplex PCR reads with MiXCR, one entry per CDR3 protein. The table records fewer than 450,000 distinct CDR3 sequences, 15% of them present only once. V shed 5 bases and J 8 bases; nucleotides not matched to a gene: 8. Germline CDR1 is ENHRY and CDR2 is SYGVKD. The CDR3 runs 14 residues. Separately, the same data were catalogued under a study of T cells in Graves' hyperthyroidism and ophthalmopathy. That paper adds: Most clonotypes expanded in thyroid above 0.001 were likewise present in blood.

The source material was peripheral blood mononuclear cells (PBMCs), sampled at new diagnosis, from a patient treated with antithyroid drugs. The genes are TRBV10-3 and TRBJ2-1; the match to TRBD2 covers 8 bases. The receptor comes from a woman aged 40 to 50 with Graves disease. CDR3 residues: CAISRAGVGYEQFF. The CDR3 bases are TGTGCCATCAGTCGAGCGGGAGTCGGTTATGAGCAGTTCTTC.